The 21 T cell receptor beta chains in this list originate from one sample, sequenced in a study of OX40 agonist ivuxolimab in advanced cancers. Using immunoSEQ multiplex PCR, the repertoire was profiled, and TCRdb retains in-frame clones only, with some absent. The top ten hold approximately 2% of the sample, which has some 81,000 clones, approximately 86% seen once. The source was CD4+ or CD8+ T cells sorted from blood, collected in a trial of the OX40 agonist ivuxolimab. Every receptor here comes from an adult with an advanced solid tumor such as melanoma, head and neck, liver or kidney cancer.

CDR3 sequence reads: CASSLAGVVNQPQHF. CDR3 DNA: TGTGCCAGCAGCTTGGCGGGGGTCGTAAATCAGCCCCAGCATTTT. J is TRBJ1-5 and V is TRBV7-9, with TRBD1 as a possible D gene (5 bases). This CDR3 spans 15 amino acids. With 3 bases removed from V and 4 bases from J, the gap between germline ends came to 13 bases. Germline CDR1 reads SEHNR; CDR2 reads FQNEAQ (reference sequence).

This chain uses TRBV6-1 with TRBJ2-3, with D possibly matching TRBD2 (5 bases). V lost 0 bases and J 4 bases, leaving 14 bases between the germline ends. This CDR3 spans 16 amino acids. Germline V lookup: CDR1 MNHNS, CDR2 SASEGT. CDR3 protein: CASSEAFRARADTQYF. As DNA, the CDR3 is TGTGCCAGCAGTGAAGCGTTTAGAGCGAGGGCAGATACGCAGTATTTT.

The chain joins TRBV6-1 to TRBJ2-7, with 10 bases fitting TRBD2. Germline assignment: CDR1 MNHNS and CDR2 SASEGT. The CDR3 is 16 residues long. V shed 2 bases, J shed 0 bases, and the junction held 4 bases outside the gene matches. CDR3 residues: CASSEYSGGGSYEQYF. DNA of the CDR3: TGTGCCAGCAGTGAATACAGCGGGGGGGGCTCCTACGAGCAGTACTTC.

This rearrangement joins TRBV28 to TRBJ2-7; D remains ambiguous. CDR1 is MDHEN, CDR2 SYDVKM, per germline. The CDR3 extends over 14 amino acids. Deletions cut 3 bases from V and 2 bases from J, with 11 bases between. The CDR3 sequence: CASSFPNTAYEQYF. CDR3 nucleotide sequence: TGTGCCAGCAGTTTTCCCAACACCGCCTACGAGCAGTACTTC.

CDR3 nucleotides: TGTGCCAGCAGCTTTGAATCGTTCTACAATCAGCCCCAGCATTTT. This sequence encodes CASSFESFYNQPQHF. The V gene is TRBV7-2, the J gene TRBJ1-5, with no clear D. The germline gives CDR1 SGHTA, CDR2 FQGNSA. V was clipped by 3 bases and J by 3 bases, with 12 bases between them. This CDR3 comprises 15 residues.

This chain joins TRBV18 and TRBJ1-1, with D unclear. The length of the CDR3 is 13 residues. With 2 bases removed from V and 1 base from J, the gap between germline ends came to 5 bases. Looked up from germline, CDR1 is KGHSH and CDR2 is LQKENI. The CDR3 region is CASSPNRNTEAFF. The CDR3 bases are TGTGCCAGCTCACCAAACAGGAACACTGAAGCTTTCTTT.

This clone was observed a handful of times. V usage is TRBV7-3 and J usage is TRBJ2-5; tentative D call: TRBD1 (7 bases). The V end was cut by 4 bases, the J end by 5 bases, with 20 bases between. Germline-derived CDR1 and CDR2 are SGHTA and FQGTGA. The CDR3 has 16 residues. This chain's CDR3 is CASSSVGGTAKETQYF. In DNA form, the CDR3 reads TGTGCCAGCAGCTCCGTAGGAGGGACAGCGAAGGAGACCCAGTACTTC.

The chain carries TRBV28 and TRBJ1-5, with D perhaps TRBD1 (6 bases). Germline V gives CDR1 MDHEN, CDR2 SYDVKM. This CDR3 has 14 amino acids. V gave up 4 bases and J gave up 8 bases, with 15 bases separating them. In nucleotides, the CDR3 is TGTGCCAGCAGTTCTCAGGGGCTAGTGGAGCCCCAGCATTTT. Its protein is CASSSQGLVEPQHF.

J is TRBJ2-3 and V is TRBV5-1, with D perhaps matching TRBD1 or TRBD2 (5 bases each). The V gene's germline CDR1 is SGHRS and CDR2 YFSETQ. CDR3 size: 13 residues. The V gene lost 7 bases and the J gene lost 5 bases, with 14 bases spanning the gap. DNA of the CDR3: TGCGCCAGCGGGACCCAGGGTGAAGATACGCAGTATTTT. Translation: CASGTQGEDTQYF.

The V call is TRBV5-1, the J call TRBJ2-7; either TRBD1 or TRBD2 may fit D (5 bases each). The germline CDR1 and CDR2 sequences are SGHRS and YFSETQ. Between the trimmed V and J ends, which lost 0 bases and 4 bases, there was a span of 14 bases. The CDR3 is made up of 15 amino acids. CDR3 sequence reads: CASSLDGTAGYEQYF. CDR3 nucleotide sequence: TGCGCCAGCAGCTTGGATGGGACGGCCGGGTACGAGCAGTACTTC. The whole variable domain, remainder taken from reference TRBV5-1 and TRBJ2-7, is KAGVTQTPRYLIKTRGQQVTLSCSPISGHRSVSWYQQTPGQGLQFLFEYFSETQRNKGNFPGRFSGRQFSNSRSEMNVSTLELGDSALYLCASSLDGTAGYEQYFGPGTRLTVT.

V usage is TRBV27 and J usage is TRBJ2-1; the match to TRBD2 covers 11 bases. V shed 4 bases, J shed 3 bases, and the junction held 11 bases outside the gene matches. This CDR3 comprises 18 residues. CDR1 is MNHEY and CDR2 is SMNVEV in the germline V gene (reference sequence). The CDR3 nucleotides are TGTGCCAGCAGTTCCCCCGTTAGCGGGGGGGCGGGCTACAATGAGCAGTTCTTC. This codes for CASSSPVSGGAGYNEQFF.

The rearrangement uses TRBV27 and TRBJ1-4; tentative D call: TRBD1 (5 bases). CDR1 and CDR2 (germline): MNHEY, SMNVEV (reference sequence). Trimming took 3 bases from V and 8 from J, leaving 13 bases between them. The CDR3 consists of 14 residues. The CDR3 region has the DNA TGTGCCAGCAGTTTGGCCCGAGGGGCGGAAAAACTGTTTTTT. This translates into CASSLARGAEKLFF.

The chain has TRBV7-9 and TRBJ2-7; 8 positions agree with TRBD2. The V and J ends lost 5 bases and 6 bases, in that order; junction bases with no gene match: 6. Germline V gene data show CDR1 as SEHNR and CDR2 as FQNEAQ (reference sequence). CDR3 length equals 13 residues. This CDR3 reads CASSRAGGTEQYF. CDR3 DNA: TGTGCCAGCAGCCGGGCGGGGGGAACCGAGCAGTACTTC.

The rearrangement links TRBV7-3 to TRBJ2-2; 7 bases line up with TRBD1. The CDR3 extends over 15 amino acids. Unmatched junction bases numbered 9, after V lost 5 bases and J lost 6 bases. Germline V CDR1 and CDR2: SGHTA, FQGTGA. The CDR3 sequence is CASSPNRDSPGELFF. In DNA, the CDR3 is TGTGCCAGCAGCCCTAACCGGGACAGTCCCGGGGAGCTGTTTTTT.

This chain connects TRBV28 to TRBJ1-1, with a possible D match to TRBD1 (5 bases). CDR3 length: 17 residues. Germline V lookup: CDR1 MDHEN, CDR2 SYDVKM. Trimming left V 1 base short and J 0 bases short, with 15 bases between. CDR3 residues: CASSLSRVGELNTEAFF. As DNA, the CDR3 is TGTGCCAGCAGTTTATCCCGGGTAGGGGAGTTGAACACTGAAGCTTTCTTT. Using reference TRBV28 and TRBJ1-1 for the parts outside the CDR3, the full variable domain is DVKVTQSSRYLVKRTGEKVFLECVQDMDHENMFWYRQDPGLGLRLIYFSYDVKMKEKGDIPEGYSVSREKKERFSLILESASTNQTSMYLCASSLSRVGELNTEAFFGQGTRLTVV.

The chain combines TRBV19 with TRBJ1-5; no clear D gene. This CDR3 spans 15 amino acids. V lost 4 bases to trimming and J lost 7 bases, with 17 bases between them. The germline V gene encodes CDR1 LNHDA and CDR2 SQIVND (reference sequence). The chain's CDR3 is CASSSTGIVGQPQHF. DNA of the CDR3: TGTGCCAGTAGTAGTACGGGGATAGTGGGACAGCCCCAGCATTTT.

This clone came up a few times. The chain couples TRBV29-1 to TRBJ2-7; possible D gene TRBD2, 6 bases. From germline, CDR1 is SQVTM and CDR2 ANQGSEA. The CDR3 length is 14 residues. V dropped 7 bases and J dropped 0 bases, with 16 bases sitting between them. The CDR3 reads CSGRTVTSSYEQYF. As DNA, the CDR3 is TGCAGCGGACGGACGGTGACTAGCTCCTACGAGCAGTACTTC.

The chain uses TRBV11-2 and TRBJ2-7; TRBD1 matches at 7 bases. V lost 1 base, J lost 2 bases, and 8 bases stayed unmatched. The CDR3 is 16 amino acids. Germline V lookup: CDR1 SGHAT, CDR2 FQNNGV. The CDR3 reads CASSLVGGRWTYEQYF. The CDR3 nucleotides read TGTGCCAGCAGCTTAGTAGGGGGCCGCTGGACCTACGAGCAGTACTTC.

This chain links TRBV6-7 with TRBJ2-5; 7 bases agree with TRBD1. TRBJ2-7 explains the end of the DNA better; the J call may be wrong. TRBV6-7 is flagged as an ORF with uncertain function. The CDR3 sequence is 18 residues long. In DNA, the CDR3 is TGTGCCAGCAGTTATGGCCAGAACCGGACAGGAGATTCCTACGAGCAGTACTTC. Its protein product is CASSYGQNRTGDSYEQYF.

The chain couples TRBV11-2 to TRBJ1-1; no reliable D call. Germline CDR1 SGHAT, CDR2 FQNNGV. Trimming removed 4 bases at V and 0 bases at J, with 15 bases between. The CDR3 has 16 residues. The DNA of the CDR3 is TGTGCCAGCAGCTCCCACCGCGTCCCGGTGAACACTGAAGCTTTCTTT. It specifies CASSSHRVPVNTEAFF.

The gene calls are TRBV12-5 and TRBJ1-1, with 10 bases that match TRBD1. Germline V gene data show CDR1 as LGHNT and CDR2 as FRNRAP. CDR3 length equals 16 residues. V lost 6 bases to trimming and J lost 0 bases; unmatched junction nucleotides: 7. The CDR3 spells CASGPSGTGVNTEAFF. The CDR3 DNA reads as TGTGCTAGTGGCCCCTCCGGGACAGGGGTGAACACTGAAGCTTTCTTT. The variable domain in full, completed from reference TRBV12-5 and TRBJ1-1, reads DARVTQTPRHKVTEMGQEVTMRCQPILGHNTVFWYRQTMMQGLELLAYFRNRAPLDDSGMPKDRFSAEMPDATLATLKIQPSEPRDSAVYFCASGPSGTGVNTEAFFGQGTRLTVV.